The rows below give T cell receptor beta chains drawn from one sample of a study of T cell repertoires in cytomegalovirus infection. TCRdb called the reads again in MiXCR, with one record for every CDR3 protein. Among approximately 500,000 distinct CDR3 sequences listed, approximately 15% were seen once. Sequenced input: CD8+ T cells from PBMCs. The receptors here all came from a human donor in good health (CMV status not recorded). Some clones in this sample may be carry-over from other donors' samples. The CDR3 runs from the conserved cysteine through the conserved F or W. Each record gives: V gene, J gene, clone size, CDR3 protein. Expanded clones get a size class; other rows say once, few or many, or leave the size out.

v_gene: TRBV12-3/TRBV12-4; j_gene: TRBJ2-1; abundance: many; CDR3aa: CASSLGSLAGVGSYNEQFF
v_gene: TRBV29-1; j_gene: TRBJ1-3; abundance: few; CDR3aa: CSVGASSGNTIYF
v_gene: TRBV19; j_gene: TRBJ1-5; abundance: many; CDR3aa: CASSERTGYNQPQHF
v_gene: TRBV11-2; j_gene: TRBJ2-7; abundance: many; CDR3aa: CASSPRTSGAPGEQYF
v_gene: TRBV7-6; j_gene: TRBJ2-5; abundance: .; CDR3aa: CASSWLGESETQYF
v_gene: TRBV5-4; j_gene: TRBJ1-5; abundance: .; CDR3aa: CASTAGGAIENQPQHF
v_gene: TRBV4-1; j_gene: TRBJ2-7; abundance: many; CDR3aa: CASSLRQARSYEQYF
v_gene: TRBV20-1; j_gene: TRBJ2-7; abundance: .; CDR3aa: CSARAGVGYEQYF
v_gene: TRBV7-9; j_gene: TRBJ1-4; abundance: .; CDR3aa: CASSQGIDRGREKLFF
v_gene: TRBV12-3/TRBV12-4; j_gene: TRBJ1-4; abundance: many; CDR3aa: CASSFSRTNEKLFF
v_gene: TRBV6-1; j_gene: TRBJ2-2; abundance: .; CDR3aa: CASSKATGELFF
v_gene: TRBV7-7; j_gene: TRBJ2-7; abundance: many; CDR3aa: CASSPLDSSYEQYF
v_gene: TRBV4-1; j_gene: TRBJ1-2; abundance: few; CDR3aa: CASSQAQGTHYGYTF
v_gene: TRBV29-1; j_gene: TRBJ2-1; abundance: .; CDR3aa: CSVEGTKGSYNEQFF
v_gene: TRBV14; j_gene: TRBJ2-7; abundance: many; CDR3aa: CASSQALGSEQYF
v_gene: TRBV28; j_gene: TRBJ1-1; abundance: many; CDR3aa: CASSTTGKTEAFF
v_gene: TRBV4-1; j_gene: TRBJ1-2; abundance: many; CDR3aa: CASSHSRGLYGYTF
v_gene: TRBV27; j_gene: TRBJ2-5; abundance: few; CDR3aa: CASTSGTQETQYF
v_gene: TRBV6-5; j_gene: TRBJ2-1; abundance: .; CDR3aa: CVSSLDANPYNEQFF
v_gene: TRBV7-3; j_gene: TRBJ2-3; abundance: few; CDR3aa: CASSLEVIGQNTQYF
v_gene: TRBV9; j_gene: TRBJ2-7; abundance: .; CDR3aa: CASSVGGGREQYF
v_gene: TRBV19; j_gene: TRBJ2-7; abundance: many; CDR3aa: CASGDRGTTYEQYF
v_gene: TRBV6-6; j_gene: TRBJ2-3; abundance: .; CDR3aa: CASSPAEVGTQYF
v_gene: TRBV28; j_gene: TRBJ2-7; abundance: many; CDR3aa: CASSLGDSPHEQYF
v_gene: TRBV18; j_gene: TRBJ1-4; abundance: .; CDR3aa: CASSLGQGIDNEKLFF
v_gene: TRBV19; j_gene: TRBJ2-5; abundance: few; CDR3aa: CASSSWGKQETQYF
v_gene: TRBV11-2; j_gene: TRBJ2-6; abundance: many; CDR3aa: CASSLWSKGAGANVLTF
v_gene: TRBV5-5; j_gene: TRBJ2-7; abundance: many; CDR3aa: CASSLQGSGMAEQYF
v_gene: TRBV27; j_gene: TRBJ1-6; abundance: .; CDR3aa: CASRTDRTDSPLHF